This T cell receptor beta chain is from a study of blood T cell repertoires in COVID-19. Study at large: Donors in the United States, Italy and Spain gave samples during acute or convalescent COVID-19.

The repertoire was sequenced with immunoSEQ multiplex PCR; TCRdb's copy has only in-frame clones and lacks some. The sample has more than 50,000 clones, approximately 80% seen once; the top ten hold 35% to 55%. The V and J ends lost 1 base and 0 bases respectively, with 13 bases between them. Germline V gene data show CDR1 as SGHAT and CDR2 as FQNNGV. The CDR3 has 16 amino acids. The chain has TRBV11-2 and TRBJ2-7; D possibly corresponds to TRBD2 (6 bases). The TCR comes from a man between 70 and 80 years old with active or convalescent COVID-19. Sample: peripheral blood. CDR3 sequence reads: CASSLVASDSSYEQYF. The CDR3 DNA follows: TGTGCCAGCAGCTTAGTAGCTAGCGATAGCTCCTACGAGCAGTACTTC.